A selection of T cell receptor beta chains follows, all from one sample in a study of T-cell reconstitution after alpha-beta-depleted transplantation in children. TCRdb reprocessed the PCR reads via MiXCR and lists one record per CDR3 protein. The sample lists approximately 110,000 distinct CDR3 sequences, more than 20% occurring once. Sequenced material: PBMCs, mostly from graft donor cells, taken 180 days after TCRalphabeta/CD19-depleted stem cell transplant. The receptors originated from a male patient between 2 and 10 years old who had a stem cell transplant for chronic granulomatous disease, so the T cells may come from the graft donor. CDR3s include the opening cysteine and the closing phenylalanine or tryptophan. A D gene is named only where the DNA matches it firmly. Where a row states a size, it is once, few, many or the class of an expanded clone; other rows omit it.

d_gene	abundance	j_gene	v_gene	CDR3nt	CDR3aa
TRBD1	few	TRBJ2-1	TRBV5-6	TGTGCCAGCAGCTTGGGACAGGGGGTTGGGGAGCAGTTCTTC	CASSLGQGVGEQFF
TRBD1	many	TRBJ1-5	TRBV20-1	TGCAGTGCTAGTGTAGGGACAGTCAATCAGCCCCAGCATTTT	CSASVGTVNQPQHF
.	many	TRBJ2-2	TRBV14	TGTGCCAGCGCGGGACCAAATCACGGGGAGCTGTTTTTT	CASAGPNHGELFF
.	many	TRBJ1-3	TRBV12-3/TRBV12-4	TGTGCCAGCAGGCCCTCCTCTGGAAACACCATATATTTT	CASRPSSGNTIYF
.	.	TRBJ2-7	TRBV27	TGTGCCAGCAGTCCGCTCCCGGGGAGCGGTTACGAGCAGTACTTC	CASSPLPGSGYEQYF
.	.	TRBJ1-1	TRBV25-1	TGTGCCAGCAGTGAATATGGTCCTATGAACACTGAAGCTTTCTTT	CASSEYGPMNTEAFF
TRBD2	few	TRBJ2-1	TRBV29-1	TGCAGCGTAGTGATGACTAGCGGGAGGTCTGAGCAGTTCTTC	CSVVMTSGRSEQFF
.	.	TRBJ1-2	TRBV12-3/TRBV12-4	TGTGCCAGCAGCCCCCCCGGCCCTACCTATGGCTACACCTTC	CASSPPGPTYGYTF
TRBD1	.	TRBJ2-7	TRBV5-4	TGTGCCAGCAGCTTGAAGACAGGGGTTGGTGAGCAGTACTTC	CASSLKTGVGEQYF
TRBD1	many	TRBJ2-7	TRBV20-1	TGCAGTGCCGCGACAGGGTACGAGCAGTACTTC	CSAATGYEQYF
.	.	TRBJ2-2	TRBV4-1	TGCGCCAGCAGCCAAGGGGTCGGGGAGCTGTTTTTT	CASSQGVGELFF
.	.	TRBJ2-7	TRBV20-1	TGCAGTGCTAGAGATAAGAACAGGCGCCACGAGCAGTACTTC	CSARDKNRRHEQYF
TRBD1	.	TRBJ2-7	TRBV7-9	TGTGACAGCAAACGGACAGGCGATTACGAGCAGTACTTC	CDSKRTGDYEQYF
.	many	TRBJ2-2	TRBV9	TGTGCCAGCAGCGCTACAGGGACCGGGGAGCTGTTTTTT	CASSATGTGELFF
TRBD2	few	TRBJ2-3	TRBV2	TGTGCCAGCAGACCCACTAGCGCAGATACGCAGTATTTT	CASRPTSADTQYF
TRBD2	.	TRBJ2-3	TRBV20-1	TGCAGTGCTAGCGTCACCTTAGGACTAGCGGGGGCGCAATCCTTCACAGATACGCAGTATTTT	CSASVTLGLAGAQSFTDTQYF
TRBD1	few	TRBJ2-5	TRBV5-8	TGTGCCAGCAGCCCGGGACAGGGGTTTTCAGAGACCCAGTACTTC	CASSPGQGFSETQYF
.	.	TRBJ1-5	TRBV6-2/TRBV6-3	TGTGCCAGCGGGGACACCGAAAGCAATCAGCCCCAGCATTTT	CASGDTESNQPQHF
TRBD1	many	TRBJ1-5	TRBV5-1	TGCGCCAGCAGCTGGGACAGCCCTTTTAGCAATCAGCCCCAGCATTTT	CASSWDSPFSNQPQHF
.	.	TRBJ2-7	TRBV23-1	TGCGCCAGCAGTCAATCGTGGGGGCGGCTCTACGAGCAGTACTTC	CASSQSWGRLYEQYF
TRBD2	many	TRBJ2-7	TRBV7-2	TGTGCCAGCAGCTTAAATTCAGCGGGGAGGAGGTACGAGCAGTACTTC	CASSLNSAGRRYEQYF
.	many	TRBJ2-1	TRBV20-1	TGCAGTGCTAGAAGGGGGGCGACCTACAATGAGCAGTTCTTC	CSARRGATYNEQFF
.	.	TRBJ2-5	TRBV5-6	TGTGCCAGCAGCTTGATAGGGGAAGGGACCCAGTACTTC	CASSLIGEGTQYF
.	.	TRBJ1-2	TRBV7-2	TGTGCCAGCAGGATCACACTGAACTATGGCTACACCTTC	CASRITLNYGYTF
.	.	TRBJ2-1	TRBV12-3/TRBV12-4	TGTGCCAGCAACTTTGGTCACTCAGGGGTGGACAATGAGCAGTTCTTC	CASNFGHSGVDNEQFF
.	.	TRBJ1-1	TRBV29-1	TGCAGCGTTGAATTATGGGGACAATTGAACACTGAAGCTTTCTTT	CSVELWGQLNTEAFF
.	few	TRBJ1-1	TRBV20-1	TGCAGTGCTAGCAACCCCGGGACGTGGAACACTGAAGCTTTCTTT	CSASNPGTWNTEAFF
.	few	TRBJ2-7	TRBV29-1	TGCAGCGTTGAAAGGCAGGGACAATCCTACGAGCAGTACTTC	CSVERQGQSYEQYF
.	.	TRBJ1-1	TRBV15	TGTGCCACCAGCAGAGATGAAGTAGGGGGCACTGAAGCTTTCTTT	CATSRDEVGGTEAFF
.	few	TRBJ1-6	TRBV7-9	TGTGCCAGCAGCGCAATTGTGGGGGGAAATAATTCACCCCTCCACTTT	CASSAIVGGNNSPLHF
TRBD1	once	TRBJ1-2	TRBV11-2	TGTGCCAGCAGCCCACACAGGGGTCTTAACTATGGCTACACCTTC	CASSPHRGLNYGYTF
TRBD1	.	TRBJ2-7	TRBV12-3/TRBV12-4	TGTGCCAGCAGTCGACAGGGGGAGGTCGAGCAGTACTTC	CASSRQGEVEQYF
.	many	TRBJ2-1	TRBV5-6	TGTGCCAGCAGCTCGCCCAATGAGCAGTTCTTC	CASSSPNEQFF
TRBD2	.	TRBJ2-5	TRBV7-2	TGTGCCAGCAGCCGTGTCGGGGGGGGCAGCGGGGAGACCCAGTACTTC	CASSRVGGGSGETQYF
TRBD1	many	TRBJ2-7	TRBV28	TGTGCCAGCAGTTCAGGACAGGGCCCCACCTACGAGCAGTACTTC	CASSSGQGPTYEQYF
.	few	TRBJ1-4	TRBV27	TGTGCCAGCAGCTTCATGGGGGATAAAGAAAAACTGTTTTTT	CASSFMGDKEKLFF
.	.	TRBJ1-5	TRBV9	TGTGCCAGCAGCGTAGGTTCAGGGCTAAATCAGCCCCAGCATTTT	CASSVGSGLNQPQHF
.	many	TRBJ2-7	TRBV12-3/TRBV12-4	TGTGCCAGCAGTTTACAGGGGTCCTACGAGCAGTACTTC	CASSLQGSYEQYF
TRBD2	many	TRBJ2-7	TRBV12-3/TRBV12-4	TGTGCCAGCAGAGCCACAGCGGGAGGTGTTTACGAGCAGTACTTC	CASRATAGGVYEQYF
.	few	TRBJ2-4	TRBV4-3	TGCGCCAGCAGCCAAGATACGGGGATTCAGTACTTC	CASSQDTGIQYF
.	many	TRBJ2-4	TRBV3-1	TGTGCCAGCAGCCAAGATGTGACTCGCGACATTCAGTACTTC	CASSQDVTRDIQYF
TRBD2	many	TRBJ2-1	TRBV29-1	TGCAGCGTTGGAGCGGGAGGGCCAATCAATGAGCAGTTCTTC	CSVGAGGPINEQFF
.	many	TRBJ2-7	TRBV5-1	TGCGCCAGCAGCTGGGAAGGCTACGAGCAGTACTTC	CASSWEGYEQYF
.	few	TRBJ1-4	TRBV12-3/TRBV12-4	TGTGCCAGCAGTCCCCAGACGACAACTAATGAAAAACTGTTTTTT	CASSPQTTTNEKLFF
TRBD1	.	TRBJ2-7	TRBV5-1	TGCGCCAGCAGCAAACAGGGGGTCAACGAGCAGTACTTC	CASSKQGVNEQYF
.	few	TRBJ2-1	TRBV27	TGTGCCAGCAGTTCTCTTAGCGTAACAGGATACAATGAGCAGTTCTTC	CASSSLSVTGYNEQFF
.	many	TRBJ2-1	TRBV29-1	TGCAGCGTTGTCGGGGCCAACAATGAGCAGTTCTTC	CSVVGANNEQFF
.	many	TRBJ2-6	TRBV12-3/TRBV12-4	TGTGCCAGCAGTTTGTTTTCTGGGGCCAACGTCCTGACTTTC	CASSLFSGANVLTF
TRBD1	few	TRBJ2-7	TRBV6-5	TGTGCCAGCAGTTACGGGACAGGGTTCTACGAGCAGTACTTC	CASSYGTGFYEQYF
.	.	TRBJ2-1	TRBV12-3/TRBV12-4	TGTGCCAGCAGTTTAAGTTCGGGTCTAGCGGAGCAGTTCTTC	CASSLSSGLAEQFF
TRBD1	many	TRBJ2-6	TRBV7-8	TGTGCCAGCAGCTTACAAGGACAGGCGCACTCTGGGGCCAACGTCCTGACTTTC	CASSLQGQAHSGANVLTF
.	few	TRBJ1-6	TRBV7-2	TGTGCCAGCAGCCCACGTAATTCACCCCTCCACTTT	CASSPRNSPLHF
.	many	TRBJ2-1	TRBV29-1	TGCAGCGCCGACCGAGCGGGCCTATCACTGGGGGAGCAGTTCTTC	CSADRAGLSLGEQFF
.	.	TRBJ1-1	TRBV29-1	TGCAGCGTCCGCGGTGTTGCGATGACTGAAGCTTTCTTT	CSVRGVAMTEAFF
TRBD1	many	TRBJ1-6	TRBV12-3/TRBV12-4	TGTGCCAGCAGGGGAGGACAGGTGAATTCACCCCTCCACTTT	CASRGGQVNSPLHF
.	many	TRBJ2-3	TRBV7-2	TGTGCCAGCAGCTCCCAGGAGGGTGCGGTCACAGATACGCAGTATTTT	CASSSQEGAVTDTQYF
.	.	TRBJ1-3	TRBV28	TGTGCCAGCAGTTCAGAAGTGAGCTCTGGAAACACCATATATTTT	CASSSEVSSGNTIYF
.	many	TRBJ2-1	TRBV7-2	TGTGCCAGCAGCTTAGTTGGTCTAAATGAGCAGTTCTTC	CASSLVGLNEQFF
.	few	TRBJ2-7	TRBV5-1	TGCGCCAGCAGCTTGGGTATGGGTATCGAGCAGTACTTC	CASSLGMGIEQYF
.	.	TRBJ1-1	TRBV7-6	TGTGCCAGCAGCTTAAAGGATAGGGGGGAATTGGGCACTGAAGCTTTCTTT	CASSLKDRGELGTEAFF